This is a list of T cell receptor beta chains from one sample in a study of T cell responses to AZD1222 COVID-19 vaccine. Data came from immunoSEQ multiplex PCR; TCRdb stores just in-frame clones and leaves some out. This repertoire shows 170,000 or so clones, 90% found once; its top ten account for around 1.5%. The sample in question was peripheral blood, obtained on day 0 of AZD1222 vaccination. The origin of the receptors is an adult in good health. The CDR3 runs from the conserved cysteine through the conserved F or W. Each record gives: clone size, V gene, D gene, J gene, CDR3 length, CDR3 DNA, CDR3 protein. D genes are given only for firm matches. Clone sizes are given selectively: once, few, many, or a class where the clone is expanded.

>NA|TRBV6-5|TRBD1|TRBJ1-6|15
TGTGCCAGCAGGGGGGAACAGGGGAGGAATTCACCCCTCCACTTT
CASRGEQGRNSPLHF
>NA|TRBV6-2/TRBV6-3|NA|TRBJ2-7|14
TGTGCCAGCAGTGCCGGGACTGAGTCCTACGAGCAGTACTTC
CASSAGTESYEQYF
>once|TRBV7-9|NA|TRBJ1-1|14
TGTGCCAGCAGCTTATGGCGGGGCCTCGCTGAAGCTTTCTTT
CASSLWRGLAEAFF
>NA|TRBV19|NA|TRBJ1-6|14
TGTGCCAGTAGTATACCAGGGAATAATTCACCCCTCCACTTT
CASSIPGNNSPLHF
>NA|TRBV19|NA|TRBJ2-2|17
TGTGCCAGTAGTATAGTAGCAGTAGCGGTCGGCACCGGGGAGCTGTTTTTT
CASSIVAVAVGTGELFF
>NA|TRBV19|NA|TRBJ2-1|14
TGTGCCAGTAGTATAGTGGCAGCCTACAATGAGCAGTTCTTC
CASSIVAAYNEQFF
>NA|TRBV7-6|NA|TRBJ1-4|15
TGTGCCAGCAGCCAGGCACCAATGACGGGGGAAAAACTGTTTTTT
CASSQAPMTGEKLFF
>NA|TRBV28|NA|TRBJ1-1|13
TGTGCCAGCAGCCGGGGGGTGGACACTGAAGCTTTCTTT
CASSRGVDTEAFF
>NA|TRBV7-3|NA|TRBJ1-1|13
TGTGCCAGCAGCCGCCGGGTGAACACTGAAGCTTTCTTT
CASSRRVNTEAFF
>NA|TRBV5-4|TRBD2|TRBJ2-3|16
TGTGCCAGCAGCTTGGCCGGGCGGGGGGGCACAGATACGCAGTATTTT
CASSLAGRGGTDTQYF
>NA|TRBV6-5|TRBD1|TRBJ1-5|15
TGTGCCAGCAGTCCTCCGGGACGGACAGGCCAGCCCCAGCATTTT
CASSPPGRTGQPQHF
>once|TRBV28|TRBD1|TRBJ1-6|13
TGTGCCAGCCGGAACAGGGGGATATCACCCCTCCACTTT
CASRNRGISPLHF
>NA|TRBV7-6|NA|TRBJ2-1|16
TGTGCCAGCAGCTTAGTTGCGGGGTCTTACTACAATGAGCAGTTCTTC
CASSLVAGSYYNEQFF
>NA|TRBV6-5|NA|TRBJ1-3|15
TGTGCCAGCAGTTTGCAAGGACAGAATGGAAACACCATATATTTT
CASSLQGQNGNTIYF
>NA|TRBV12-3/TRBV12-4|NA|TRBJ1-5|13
TGTGCCAGCACAGGCGGTAGCAATCAGCCCCAGCATTTT
CASTGGSNQPQHF
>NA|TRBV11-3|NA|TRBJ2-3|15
TGTGCCAGCAGCCCGCCGGGCTCCGGCACAGATACGCAGTATTTT
CASSPPGSGTDTQYF
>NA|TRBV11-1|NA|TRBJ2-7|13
TGTGCCAGCAGCCACTCGACCGGGGATGAGCAGTACTTC
CASSHSTGDEQYF
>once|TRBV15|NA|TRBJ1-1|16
TGTGCCACCAGCAGAGATGACTTGGGCATTGGCACTGAAGCTTTCTTT
CATSRDDLGIGTEAFF
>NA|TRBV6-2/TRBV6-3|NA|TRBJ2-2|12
TGTGCCAGCAGCGACAGGCCCGGGGAGCTGTTTTTT
CASSDRPGELFF
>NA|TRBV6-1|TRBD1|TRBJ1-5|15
TGTGCCAGCAGTGATCTCCAGGGGGATAGTCAGCCCCAGCATTTT
CASSDLQGDSQPQHF
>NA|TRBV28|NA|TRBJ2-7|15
TGTGCCAGCAGTGGCGGGACAGCGGGGACCTACGAGCAGTACTTC
CASSGGTAGTYEQYF
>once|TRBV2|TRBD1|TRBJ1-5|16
TGTGCCAGCAGCCGGGGGGGCGACAGGGTCAAACAGCCCCAGCATTTT
CASSRGGDRVKQPQHF
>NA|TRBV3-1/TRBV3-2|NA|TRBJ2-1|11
TGTGCCAGCAGCCGCCTTTATGAGCAGTTCTTC
CASSRLYEQFF
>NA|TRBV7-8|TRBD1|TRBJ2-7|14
TGTGCCAGCAGTTGGGACAGGGGAATCAACGAGCAGTACTTC
CASSWDRGINEQYF
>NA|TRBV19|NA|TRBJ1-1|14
TGTGCCAGTAACCTCCAGGGAGGGAACACTGAAGCTTTCTTT
CASNLQGGNTEAFF
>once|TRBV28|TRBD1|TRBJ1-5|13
TGTGCCAGCAATAGACAGGGATATCAGCCCCAGCATTTT
CASNRQGYQPQHF
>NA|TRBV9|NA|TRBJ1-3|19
TGTGCCAGCAGCGTAGATAGGTTCGGGGGCTCCCCCTCTGGAAACACCATATATTTT
CASSVDRFGGSPSGNTIYF
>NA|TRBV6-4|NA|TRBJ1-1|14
TGTGCCAGCAGTGAACAGGGCGGAGGCACTGAAGCTTTCTTT
CASSEQGGGTEAFF
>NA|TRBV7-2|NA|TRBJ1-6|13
TGTGCCAGCAGCCCGGAGACATATTCACCCCTCCACTTT
CASSPETYSPLHF
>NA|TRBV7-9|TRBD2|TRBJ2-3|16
TGTGCCAGCAGCTCGGGCCAGCGGGGGGCGATAGATACGCAGTATTTT
CASSSGQRGAIDTQYF
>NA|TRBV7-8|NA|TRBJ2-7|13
TGTGCCAGCAGCTTAGACAGGTTCTACGAGCAGTACTTC
CASSLDRFYEQYF
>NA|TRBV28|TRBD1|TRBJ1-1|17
TGTGCCAGCAGTTCCCTAGATTGGGACAGGGCTAACACTGAAGCTTTCTTT
CASSSLDWDRANTEAFF
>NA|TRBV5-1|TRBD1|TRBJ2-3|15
TGCGCCAGCAGCTTGCCAGGGGGCTCACGGGATACGCAGTATTTT
CASSLPGGSRDTQYF